These T cell receptor beta chains were read from a single sample in a study of shared clonotypes between healthy human individuals. Data came from immunoSEQ multiplex PCR; TCRdb stores just in-frame clones and leaves some out. The repertoire has around 700,000 clones, less than 85% of them found once; the top ten carry 1.5% to 2%. The sequenced sample consisted of memory CD4+ T cells sorted from blood. All receptors derive from a woman aged 30 to 39 in good health. Each CDR3 is given with its conserved first and last residue. The D gene is left open where the match is weak. Part of the rows lack a size; the others show once, few, many or a class for expanded clones.

j_call v_call d_call clone_size cdr3_aa cdr3_nt
TRBJ2-7 TRBV2 TRBD1 . CATAGTGAYEQYF TGTGCCACCGCCGGGACAGGGGCCTACGAGCAGTACTTC
TRBJ2-1 TRBV11-2 . . CASSPRETNEQFF TGTGCCAGCAGCCCCCGCGAGACTAATGAGCAGTTCTTC
TRBJ1-2 TRBV6-5 . . CASSYSTRGGYGYTF TGTGCCAGCAGTTACTCGACCAGGGGAGGTTATGGCTACACCTTC
TRBJ2-7 TRBV4-2 TRBD2 . CASSQERTSGIEQYF TGTGCCAGCAGCCAAGAACGGACTAGCGGGATAGAGCAGTACTTC
TRBJ2-2 TRBV27 . . CASSPRTTNTGELFF TGTGCCAGCAGTCCCCGGACAACGAACACCGGGGAGCTGTTTTTT
TRBJ2-3 TRBV6-1 TRBD1 . CASTRDRASTDTQYF TGTGCCAGCACCAGGGACAGGGCTAGCACAGATACGCAGTATTTT
TRBJ2-1 TRBV6-6 TRBD2 . CASRSGTSSYNEQFF TGTGCCAGCAGGAGCGGGACGAGCTCCTACAATGAGCAGTTCTTC
TRBJ2-3 TRBV11-2 TRBD2 . CASSPRMRTGRATDTQYF TGTGCCAGCAGCCCCAGGATGAGGACCGGGAGGGCGACAGATACGCAGTATTTT
TRBJ2-7 TRBV4-2 . few CASSQEAGLPYEQYF TGTGCCAGCAGCCAGGAAGCGGGCTTACCCTACGAGCAGTACTTC
TRBJ1-2 TRBV9 . . CASSVDLNLGRGRYGYTF TGTGCCAGCAGCGTAGACCTAAACCTAGGCAGGGGCCGCTATGGCTACACCTTC